The following is a T cell receptor (beta chain) sequence with its context. The record originates from a study of glioma-infiltrating T cells after dendritic cell vaccination. Germline V gives CDR1 SQVTM, CDR2 ANQGSEA. Trimming cost V 6 bases and J 5 bases; bases outside gene matches: 8. The CDR3 length is 13 residues. All glioblastoma patients lacked an isocitrate dehydrogenase mutation. Libraries were prepared by immunoSEQ multiplex PCR; TCRdb keeps only in-frame clonotypes and omits some of them. There are roughly 98,000 clones in the sample; 86% occur only once, and about 15% lies in the top ten. Sequencing used blood, obtained before dendritic cell vaccination. J is TRBJ1-1 and V is TRBV29-1, with TRBD1 matching 8 bases. The sequence was obtained from a human donor with glioblastoma. For the CDR3, the DNA is TGCAGCGTCTACAGGGGGGGTGGAACTGAAGCTTTCTTT. Translation gives CSVYRGGGTEAFF. Full variable domain (rest looked up from reference TRBV29-1 and TRBJ1-1): SAVISQKPSRDICQRGTSLTIQCQVDSQVTMMFWYRQQPGQSLTLIATANQGSEATYESGFVIDKFPISRPNLTFSTLTVSNMSPEDSSIYLCSVYRGGGTEAFFGQGTRLTVV.